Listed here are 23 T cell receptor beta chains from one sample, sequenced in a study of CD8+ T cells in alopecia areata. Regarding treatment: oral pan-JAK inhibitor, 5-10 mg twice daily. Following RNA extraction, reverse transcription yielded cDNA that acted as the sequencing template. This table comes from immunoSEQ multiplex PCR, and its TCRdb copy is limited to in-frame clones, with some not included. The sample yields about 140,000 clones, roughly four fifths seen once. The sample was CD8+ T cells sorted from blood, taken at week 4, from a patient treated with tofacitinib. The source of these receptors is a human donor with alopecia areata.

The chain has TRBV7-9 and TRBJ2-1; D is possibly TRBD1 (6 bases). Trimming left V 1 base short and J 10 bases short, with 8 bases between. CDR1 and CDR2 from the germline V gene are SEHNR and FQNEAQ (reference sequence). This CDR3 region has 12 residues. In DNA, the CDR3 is TGTGCCAGCAGCTTAGGAGGGACAGAGCAGTTCTTC. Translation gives CASSLGGTEQFF.

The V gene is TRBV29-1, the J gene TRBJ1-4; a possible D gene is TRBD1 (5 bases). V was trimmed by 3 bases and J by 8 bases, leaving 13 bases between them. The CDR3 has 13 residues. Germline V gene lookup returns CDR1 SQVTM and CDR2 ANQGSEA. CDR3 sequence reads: CSVEVAGWEKLFF. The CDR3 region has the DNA TGCAGCGTTGAGGTGGCAGGGTGGGAAAAACTGTTTTTT.

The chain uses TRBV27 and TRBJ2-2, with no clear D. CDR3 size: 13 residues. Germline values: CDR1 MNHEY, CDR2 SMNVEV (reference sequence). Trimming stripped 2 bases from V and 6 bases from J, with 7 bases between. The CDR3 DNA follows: TGTGCCAGCAGTTTACACCGGGCCGGGGAGCTGTTTTTT. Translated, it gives CASSLHRAGELFF.

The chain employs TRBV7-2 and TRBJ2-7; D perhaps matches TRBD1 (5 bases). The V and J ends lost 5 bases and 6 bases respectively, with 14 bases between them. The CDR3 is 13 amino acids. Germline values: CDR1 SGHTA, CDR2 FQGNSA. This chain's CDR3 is CASSATVGLEQYF. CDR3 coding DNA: TGTGCCAGCAGCGCGACAGTGGGGCTCGAGCAGTACTTC.

The CDR3 loop reads CASSLIERNTEAFF. The CDR3 DNA follows: TGTGCCAGCAGCTTAATTGAAAGGAACACTGAAGCTTTCTTT. The V gene is TRBV7-8, the J gene TRBJ1-1; D is ambiguous. Germline-derived CDR1 and CDR2 are SGHVS and FQNEAQ. The germline V and J ends were trimmed by 2 bases and 1 base, with 8 bases remaining between them. The CDR3 is 14 amino acids.

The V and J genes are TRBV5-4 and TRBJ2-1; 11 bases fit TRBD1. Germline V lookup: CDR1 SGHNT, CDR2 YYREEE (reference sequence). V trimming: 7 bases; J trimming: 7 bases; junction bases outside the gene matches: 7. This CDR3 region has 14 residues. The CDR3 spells CASEGQGAANEQFF. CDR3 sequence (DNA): TGTGCCAGCGAAGGACAGGGGGCGGCAAATGAGCAGTTCTTC.

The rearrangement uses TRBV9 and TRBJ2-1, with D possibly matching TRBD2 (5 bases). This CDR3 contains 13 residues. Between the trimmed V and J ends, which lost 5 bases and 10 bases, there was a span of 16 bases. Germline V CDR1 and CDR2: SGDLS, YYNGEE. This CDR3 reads CASRPLRGEEQFF. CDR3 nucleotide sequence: TGTGCCAGCAGACCACTCCGGGGTGAAGAGCAGTTCTTC.

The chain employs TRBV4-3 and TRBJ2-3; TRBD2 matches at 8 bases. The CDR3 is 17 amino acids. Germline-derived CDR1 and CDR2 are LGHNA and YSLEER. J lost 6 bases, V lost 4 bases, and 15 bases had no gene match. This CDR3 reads CASSPLGREDYPDTQYF. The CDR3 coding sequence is TGCGCCAGCAGCCCCCTCGGGCGGGAGGACTACCCCGATACGCAGTATTTT.

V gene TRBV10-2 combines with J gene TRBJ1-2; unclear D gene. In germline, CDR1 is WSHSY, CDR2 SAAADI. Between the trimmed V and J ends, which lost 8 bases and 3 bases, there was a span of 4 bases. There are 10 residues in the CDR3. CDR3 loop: CASQDYGYTF. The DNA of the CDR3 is TGCGCCAGCCAAGACTATGGCTACACCTTC.

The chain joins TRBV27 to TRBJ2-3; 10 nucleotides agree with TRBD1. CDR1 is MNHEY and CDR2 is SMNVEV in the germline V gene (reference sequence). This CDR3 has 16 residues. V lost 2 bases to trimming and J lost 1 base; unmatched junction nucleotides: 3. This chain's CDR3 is CASSLVGTGGTDTQYF. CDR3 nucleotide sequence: TGTGCCAGCAGTTTAGTAGGGACAGGGGGCACAGATACGCAGTATTTT.

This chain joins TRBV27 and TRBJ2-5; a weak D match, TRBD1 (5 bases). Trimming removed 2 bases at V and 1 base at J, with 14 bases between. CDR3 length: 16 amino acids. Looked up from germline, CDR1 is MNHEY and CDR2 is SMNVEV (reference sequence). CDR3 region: CASSLGVRVSQETQYF. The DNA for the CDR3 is TGTGCCAGCAGTTTAGGAGTCAGGGTTAGCCAAGAGACCCAGTACTTC.

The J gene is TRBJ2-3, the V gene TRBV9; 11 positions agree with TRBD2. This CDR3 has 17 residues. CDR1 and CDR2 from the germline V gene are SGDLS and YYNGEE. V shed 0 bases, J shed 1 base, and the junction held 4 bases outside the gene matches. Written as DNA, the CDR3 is TGTGCCAGCAGCGTAGTACTAGCGGGGGCCGGCACAGATACGCAGTATTTT. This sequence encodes CASSVVLAGAGTDTQYF.

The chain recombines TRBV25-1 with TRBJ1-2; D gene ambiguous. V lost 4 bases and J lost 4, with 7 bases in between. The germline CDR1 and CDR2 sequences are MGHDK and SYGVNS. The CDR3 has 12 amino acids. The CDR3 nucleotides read TGTGCCAGCAGTGCCAACAGCTATGGCTACACCTTC. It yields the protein CASSANSYGYTF.

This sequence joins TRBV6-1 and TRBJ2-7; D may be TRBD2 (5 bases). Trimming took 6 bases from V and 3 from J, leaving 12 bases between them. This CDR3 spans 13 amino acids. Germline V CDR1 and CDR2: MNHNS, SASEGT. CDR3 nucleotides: TGTGCCAGCAGCCCCGGGGATCTCTACGAGCAGTACTTC. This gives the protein CASSPGDLYEQYF.

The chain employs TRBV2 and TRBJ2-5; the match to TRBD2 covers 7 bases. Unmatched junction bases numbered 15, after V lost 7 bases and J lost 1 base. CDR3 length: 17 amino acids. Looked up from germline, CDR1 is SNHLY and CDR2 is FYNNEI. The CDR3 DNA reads TGTGCCAGCACCCCATCAGGAGCGGGGCCGATCCAAGAGACCCAGTACTTC. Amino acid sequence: CASTPSGAGPIQETQYF.

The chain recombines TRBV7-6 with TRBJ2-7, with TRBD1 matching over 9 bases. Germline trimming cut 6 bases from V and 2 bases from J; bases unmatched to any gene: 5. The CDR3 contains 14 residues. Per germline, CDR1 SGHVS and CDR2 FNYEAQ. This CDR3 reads CASRPGQGTYEQYF. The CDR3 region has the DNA TGTGCCAGCAGGCCGGGACAGGGAACCTACGAGCAGTACTTC.

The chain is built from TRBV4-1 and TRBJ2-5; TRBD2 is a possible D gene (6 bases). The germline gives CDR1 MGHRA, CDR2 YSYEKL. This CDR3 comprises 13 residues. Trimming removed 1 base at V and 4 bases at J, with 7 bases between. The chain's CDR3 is CASSQVGGETQYF. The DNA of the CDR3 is TGCGCCAGCAGCCAAGTGGGGGGAGAGACCCAGTACTTC.

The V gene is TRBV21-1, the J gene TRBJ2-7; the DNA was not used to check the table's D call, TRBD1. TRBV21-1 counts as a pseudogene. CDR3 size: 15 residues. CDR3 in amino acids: CASSKLGTGLYEQYF. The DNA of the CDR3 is TGTGCCAGCAGCAAATTGGGGACAGGGTTGTACGAGCAGTACTTC.

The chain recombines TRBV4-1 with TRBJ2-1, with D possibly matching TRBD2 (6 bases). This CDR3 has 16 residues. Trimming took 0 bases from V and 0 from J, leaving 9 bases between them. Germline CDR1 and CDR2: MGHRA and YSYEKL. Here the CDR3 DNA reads TGCGCCAGCAGCCAAGAGTCCGGGGGCTCCTACAATGAGCAGTTCTTC. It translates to CASSQESGGSYNEQFF.

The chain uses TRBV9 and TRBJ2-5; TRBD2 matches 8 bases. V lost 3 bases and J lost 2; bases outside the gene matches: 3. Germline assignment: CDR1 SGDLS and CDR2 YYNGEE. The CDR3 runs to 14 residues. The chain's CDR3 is CASSAASGQETQYF. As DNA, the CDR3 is TGTGCCAGCAGCGCGGCTAGCGGGCAAGAGACCCAGTACTTC.

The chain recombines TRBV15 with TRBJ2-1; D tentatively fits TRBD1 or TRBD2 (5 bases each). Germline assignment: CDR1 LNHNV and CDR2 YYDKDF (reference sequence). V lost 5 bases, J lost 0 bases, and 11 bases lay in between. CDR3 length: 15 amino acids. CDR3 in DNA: TGTGCCACCAGCGTCCGGGACGGCTCCTACAATGAGCAGTTCTTC. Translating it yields CATSVRDGSYNEQFF.

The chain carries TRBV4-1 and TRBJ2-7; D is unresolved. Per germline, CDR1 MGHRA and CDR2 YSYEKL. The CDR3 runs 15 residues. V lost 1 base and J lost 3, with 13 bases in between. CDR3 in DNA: TGCGCCAGCAGCCAAGCACCCTCGTGGGGCTACGAGCAGTACTTC. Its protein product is CASSQAPSWGYEQYF.

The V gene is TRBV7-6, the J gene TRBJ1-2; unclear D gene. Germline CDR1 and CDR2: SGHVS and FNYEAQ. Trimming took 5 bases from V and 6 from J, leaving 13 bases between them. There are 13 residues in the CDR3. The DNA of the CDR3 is TGTGCCAGCAGCCCACCCACCGGGGATGGCTACACCTTC. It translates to CASSPPTGDGYTF.